These T cell receptor beta chains were read from a single sample in a study of blood T cell repertoires in COVID-19. The protocol was immunoSEQ multiplex PCR, while the TCRdb copy is restricted to in-frame clones and leaves out a portion. Of about 61,000 clones in the sample, more than 75% were seen once. Material for sequencing was peripheral blood. The receptor set was obtained from a man between 60 and 70 years old with acute or convalescent COVID-19. The CDR3 runs from the conserved cysteine through the conserved F or W. The order of the fields is V gene, clone size, D gene, CDR3 protein. The D gene is left open where the match is weak. For some rows the clone size is stated as once, few or many, or as a class when expanded; others skip it.

TRBV30	NA	NA	CAWSVGGFAKNIQYF
TRBV3-1/TRBV3-2	NA	NA	CASSQAQVAQPQHF
TRBV3-1/TRBV3-2	NA	TRBD1	CASSQVEGAYGYTF
TRBV7-2	NA	TRBD2	CASSRMEGLTTDTQYF
TRBV4-3	NA	NA	CASSQDLRGSGNTIYF
TRBV10-1	NA	TRBD1	CASSDRGQRDTQYF
TRBV9	NA	NA	CASSVEFGRSGYTF
TRBV21-1	once	NA	CASSKATGGYGYTF
TRBV29-1	once	NA	CSVDRRGRGDTIYF
TRBV19	NA	TRBD1	CASTEGQGVAGANVLTF
TRBV21-1	NA	NA	CASSTLLQGAYTEAFF
TRBV6-2/TRBV6-3	once	NA	CASSRSRNTGELFF
TRBV11-2	NA	TRBD2	CASSLGAGGPETQYF
TRBV11-2	NA	TRBD2	CASRLTSGGSTDTQYF
TRBV6-2/TRBV6-3	NA	NA	CASSRPGQTVQPQHF
TRBV14	once	TRBD2	CASSQDLGTSGPEQFF
TRBV3-1/TRBV3-2	NA	TRBD2	CASSQTSAYTDTQYF
TRBV7-2	NA	NA	CASSFGGTYNSPLHF
TRBV6-5	once	TRBD2	CASIRLAGDNEQFF
TRBV5-4	NA	TRBD2	CASSLKSAGGDTQYF
TRBV9	NA	NA	CASSVSDGLGNEQFF
TRBV12-3/TRBV12-4	NA	NA	CASSLRFNGEQFF
TRBV7-8	NA	NA	CASSGASGTGELFF
TRBV7-2	NA	TRBD2	CASSLAFGSGGATGEQFF
TRBV19	NA	TRBD1	CASTLGTGVPGELFF
TRBV19	NA	NA	CASSIAGRGTEAFF
TRBV7-2	NA	NA	CASSFDPPTSGVETQYF
TRBV9	NA	TRBD2	CASSAPSERGRSNEQFF
TRBV11-2	NA	NA	CASSLGQYGYTF
TRBV3-1/TRBV3-2	NA	NA	CASSQVSRGEAFF
TRBV19	NA	TRBD1	CASSLRGGTGFMNTEAFF
TRBV6-5	NA	NA	CATSAGWVRETQYF